The 3 T cell receptor beta chains reported below all come from one sample, sequenced in a study of vaccination and CD4 T cells after COVID-19. Specified treatment: roughly 10-day PBMC culture with coronavirus spike peptide pools or control peptides (ViraFEST assay). The assay that was used to sequence DNA from cultured CD4+ T cells was the Oncomine TCR Beta short-read assay. One entry per CDR3 protein, called by TCRdb with MiXCR from the PCR reads. The table lists around 19,000 distinct CDR3 sequences, 50% to 65% of them singletons. These TCRs are of unknown antigen specificity. Sequencing input: CD4+ T cells from blood, cultured in vitro. The receptors were gathered from a human donor who had recovered from COVID-19.

The CDR3 region has the DNA TGCAGTGCCTGGGGGGAGGGGGGCACAGATACGCAGTATTTT. Encoded protein: CSAWGEGGTDTQYF. The J gene is TRBJ2-3, the V gene TRBV20-1; maybe TRBD2 (7 bases). There are 14 residues in the CDR3. Germline lookup yields CDR1 DFQATT and CDR2 SNEGSKA (reference sequence). V was shortened by 6 bases and J by 1 base, with 14 bases between the two germline ends.

In this sample, this clonotype turned up a few times. This chain connects TRBV7-2 to TRBJ1-2; D ambiguous. The germline V and J ends were trimmed by 1 base and 6 bases, with 9 bases remaining between them. CDR1 is SGHTA, CDR2 FQGNSA, per germline. The CDR3 contains 13 residues. The CDR3 coding sequence is TGTGCCAGCAGCTTAGATCTATCGAATGGCTACACCTTC. It codes for CASSLDLSNGYTF.

V gene TRBV6-1 combines with J gene TRBJ2-5; a weak D match, TRBD2 (6 bases). CDR3 length: 12 residues. Trimming removed 8 bases from V and 5 bases from J, with 12 bases in between. Per the germline V gene, CDR1 is MNHNS and CDR2 is SASEGT. In DNA form, the CDR3 reads TGTGCCAGCCGGCGGGATTTGGAGACCCAGTACTTC. It yields the protein CASRRDLETQYF.